This T cell receptor (beta chain) appears in the sequencing data of a study of T-cell reconstitution after alpha-beta-depleted transplantation in children. TCRbeta library construction was performed incorporating unique molecular identifiers. In TCRdb, the PCR reads were re-called with MiXCR into one record per CDR3 protein. The table lists roughly 420,000 distinct CDR3 sequences, around 15% of them singletons. Between the trimmed V and J ends, which lost 7 bases and 4 bases, there was a span of 14 bases. The CDR3 consists of 14 residues. Remarks on this clonotype: Its antigen remains unidentified.

Findings of the study overall: Reportedly, only several hundred clones from non-depleted graft cells drove alpha-beta T-cell counts at about two months. A year post-transplant, T-cell counts and diversity derived mostly from newly produced T cells. It was surviving recipient T cells and thymic progenitors that gave some patients high TCRbeta diversity at day 60.

The receptor comes from a boy in the first two years of life who had a stem cell transplant for Wiskott-Aldrich syndrome, so the T cells may come from the graft donor. The chain carries TRBV12-3 or TRBV12-4 and TRBJ1-3, with D perhaps matching TRBD1 (5 bases). Material: PBMCs, mostly from graft donor cells, obtained 360 days after TCRalphabeta/CD19-depleted stem cell transplant. CDR3 nucleotides: TGTGCCAGCAACAGACGGGACCTCGGAAACACCATATATTTT. Translation: CASNRRDLGNTIYF.